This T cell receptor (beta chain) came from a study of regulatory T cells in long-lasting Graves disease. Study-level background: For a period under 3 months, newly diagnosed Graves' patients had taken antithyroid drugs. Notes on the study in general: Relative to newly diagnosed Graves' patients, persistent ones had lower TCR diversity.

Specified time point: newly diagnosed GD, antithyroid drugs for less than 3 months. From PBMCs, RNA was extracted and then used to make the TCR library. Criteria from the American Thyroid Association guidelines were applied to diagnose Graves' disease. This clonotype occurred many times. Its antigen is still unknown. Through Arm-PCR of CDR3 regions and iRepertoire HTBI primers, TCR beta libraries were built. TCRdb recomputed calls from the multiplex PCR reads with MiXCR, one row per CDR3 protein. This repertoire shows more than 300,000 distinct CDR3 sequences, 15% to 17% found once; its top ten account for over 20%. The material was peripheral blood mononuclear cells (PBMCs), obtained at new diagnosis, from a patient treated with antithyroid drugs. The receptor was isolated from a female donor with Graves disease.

The CDR3 DNA follows: TGTGCCAGCAGCTTGGGAGTAGCGGAGAACCTTAATGAAAAACTGTTTTTT. Amino acid sequence: CASSLGVAENLNEKLFF. The chain has TRBV5-5 and TRBJ1-4; D is undetermined. Germline CDR1 SGHKS, CDR2 YYEKEE (reference sequence). The CDR3 is made up of 17 amino acids. Between the trimmed V and J ends, which lost 0 bases and 4 bases, there was a span of 16 bases.